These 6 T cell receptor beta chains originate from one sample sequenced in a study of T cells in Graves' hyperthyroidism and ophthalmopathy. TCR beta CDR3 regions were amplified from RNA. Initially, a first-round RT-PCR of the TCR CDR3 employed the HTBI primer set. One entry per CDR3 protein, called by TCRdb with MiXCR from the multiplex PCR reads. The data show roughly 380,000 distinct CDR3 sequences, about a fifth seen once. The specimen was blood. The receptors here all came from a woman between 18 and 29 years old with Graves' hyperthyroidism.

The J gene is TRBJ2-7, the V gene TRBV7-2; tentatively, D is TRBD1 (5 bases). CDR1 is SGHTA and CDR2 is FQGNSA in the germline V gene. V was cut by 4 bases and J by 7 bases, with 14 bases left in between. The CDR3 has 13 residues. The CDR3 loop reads CASSSRTLGEQYF. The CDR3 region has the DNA TGTGCCAGCAGCTCCCGGACATTAGGGGAGCAGTACTTC.

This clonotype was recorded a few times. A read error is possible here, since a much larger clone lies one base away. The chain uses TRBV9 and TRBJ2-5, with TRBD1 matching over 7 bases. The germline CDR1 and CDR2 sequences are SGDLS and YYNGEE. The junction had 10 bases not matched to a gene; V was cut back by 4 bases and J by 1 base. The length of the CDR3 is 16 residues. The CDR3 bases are TGTGCCAGCAGCTTACGAGGGACAGTAAGCCAAGAGACCCAGTACTTC. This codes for CASSLRGTVSQETQYF.

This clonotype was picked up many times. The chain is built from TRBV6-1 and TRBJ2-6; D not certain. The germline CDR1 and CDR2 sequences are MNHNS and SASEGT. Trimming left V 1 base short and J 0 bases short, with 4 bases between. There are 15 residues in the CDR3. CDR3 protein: CASSEEASGANVLTF. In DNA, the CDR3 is TGTGCCAGCAGTGAAGAAGCCTCTGGGGCCAACGTCCTGACTTTC.

The CDR3 here is CASARGDRETQYF. CDR3 sequence (DNA): TGTGCTAGTGCCCGGGGGGATCGAGAGACCCAGTACTTC. This chain joins TRBV12-5 and TRBJ2-5; 7 positions agree with TRBD2. This CDR3 contains 13 residues. Trimming took 7 bases from V and 4 from J; bases not matched to a gene: 6. Germline loops: CDR1 LGHNT, CDR2 FRNRAP.

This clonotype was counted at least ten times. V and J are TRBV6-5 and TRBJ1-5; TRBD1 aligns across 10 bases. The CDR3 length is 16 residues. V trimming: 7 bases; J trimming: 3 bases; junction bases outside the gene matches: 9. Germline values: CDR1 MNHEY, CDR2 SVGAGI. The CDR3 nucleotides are TGTGCCAGCATCCCGGGACAGGGGCCCTCCAATCAGCCCCAGCATTTT. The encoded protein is CASIPGQGPSNQPQHF.

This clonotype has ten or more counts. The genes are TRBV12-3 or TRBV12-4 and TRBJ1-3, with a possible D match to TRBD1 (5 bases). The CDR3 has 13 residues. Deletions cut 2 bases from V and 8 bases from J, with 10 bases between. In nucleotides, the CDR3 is TGTGCCAGCAGTTTAAGGCAGGGTCACACCATATATTTT. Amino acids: CASSLRQGHTIYF.